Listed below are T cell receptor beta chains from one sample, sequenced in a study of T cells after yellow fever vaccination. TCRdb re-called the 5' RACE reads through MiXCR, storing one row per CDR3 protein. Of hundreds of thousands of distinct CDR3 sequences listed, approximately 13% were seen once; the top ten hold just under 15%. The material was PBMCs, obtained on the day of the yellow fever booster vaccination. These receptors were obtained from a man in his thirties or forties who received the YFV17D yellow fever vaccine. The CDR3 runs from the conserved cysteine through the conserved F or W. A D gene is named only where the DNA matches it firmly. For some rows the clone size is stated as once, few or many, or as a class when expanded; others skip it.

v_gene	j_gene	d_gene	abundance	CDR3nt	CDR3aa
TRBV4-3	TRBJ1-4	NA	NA	TGCGCCAGCAGCCACCAAGGCGCAGGAGATGAAAAACTGTTTTTT	CASSHQGAGDEKLFF
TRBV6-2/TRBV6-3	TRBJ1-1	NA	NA	TGTGCCAGCAGTCCCATACGAGTGACTGAAGCTTTCTTT	CASSPIRVTEAFF
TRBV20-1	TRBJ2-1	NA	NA	TGCAGTGCTAGGCCCCCGGGTGTCTCCTACAATGAGCAGTTCTTC	CSARPPGVSYNEQFF
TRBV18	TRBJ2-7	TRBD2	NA	TGTGCCAGCTCACCACGGGCGGGAGGGTCCTACGAGCAGTACTTC	CASSPRAGGSYEQYF
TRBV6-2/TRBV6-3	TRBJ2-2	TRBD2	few	TGTGCCAGCAGTTACTTGGGACTAGCGGGAGAGAGGACCGGGGAGCTGTTTTTT	CASSYLGLAGERTGELFF
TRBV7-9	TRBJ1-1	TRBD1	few	TGTGCCAGCAGCTTAGGACAGGGTAGCGCGAACACTGAAGCTTTCTTT	CASSLGQGSANTEAFF
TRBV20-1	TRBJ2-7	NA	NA	TGCAGTACCGTAGTGTGGGATAGGTCTTCCTACGAGCAGTACTTC	CSTVVWDRSSYEQYF
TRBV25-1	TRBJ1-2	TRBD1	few	TGTGCCAGTCGACAGGGACGAGGTGGCTACACCTTC	CASRQGRGGYTF
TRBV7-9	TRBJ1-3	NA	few	TGTGCCAGCAGCTCCTGGTCAATTACAGGGTTCGGAAACACCATATATTTT	CASSSWSITGFGNTIYF
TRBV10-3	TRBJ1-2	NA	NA	TGTGCCATCAGTGAGTCCGGCAGTCAAAGGAGCTATGGCTACACCTTC	CAISESGSQRSYGYTF
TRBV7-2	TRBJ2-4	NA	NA	TGTGCCAGCAGCGCCGGACATTTAGCCAAAAACATTCAGTACTTC	CASSAGHLAKNIQYF
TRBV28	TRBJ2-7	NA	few	TGTGCCAGCAGGCCGGGGTTCTACGAGCAGTACTTC	CASRPGFYEQYF
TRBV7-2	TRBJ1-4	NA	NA	TGTGCCAGCAGCTTAAGTCGAGATGAAAAACTGTTTTTT	CASSLSRDEKLFF
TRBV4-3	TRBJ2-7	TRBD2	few	TGCGCCAGCAGCCAAGATCGCCTAGCGGCCTTCTACGAGCAGTACTTC	CASSQDRLAAFYEQYF
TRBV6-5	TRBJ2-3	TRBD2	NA	TGTGCCAGCAGATTGACTAGCTCGGATACGCAGTATTTT	CASRLTSSDTQYF
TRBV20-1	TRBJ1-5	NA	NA	TGCAGTGCTATAAGGGGGACGCGGCAGCCCCAGCATTTT	CSAIRGTRQPQHF
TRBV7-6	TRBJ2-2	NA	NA	TGTGCCAGCAGCTCACCGGGACGGAAAACCGGGGAGCTGTTTTTT	CASSSPGRKTGELFF
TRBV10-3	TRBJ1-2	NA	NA	TGTGCCATCAGTGAGGCCCCCGGGACCTCCGGGAGCAACTATGGCTACACCTTC	CAISEAPGTSGSNYGYTF
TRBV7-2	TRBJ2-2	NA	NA	TGTGCCAGCAGCTTAGACAGGGTCAGGACCGGGGAGCTGTTTTTT	CASSLDRVRTGELFF
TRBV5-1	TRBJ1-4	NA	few	TGCGCCAGCAGCTTCTCCCCCCAGGGATCTGCAACTAATGAAAAACTGTTTTTT	CASSFSPQGSATNEKLFF
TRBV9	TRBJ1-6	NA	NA	TGTGCCAGCGATTCAGGGACAAATTCACCCCTCCACTTT	CASDSGTNSPLHF
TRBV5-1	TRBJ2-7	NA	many	TGCGCCAGCAGCTTGGGAGGGAGCGGATACGAGCAGTACTTC	CASSLGGSGYEQYF
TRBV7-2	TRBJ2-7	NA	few	TGTGCCAGCAGCTCCGGACCCCCCTCCTACGAGCAGTACTTC	CASSSGPPSYEQYF
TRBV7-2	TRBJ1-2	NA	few	TGTGCCAGCAGCTTAGAGGAGACAGGAGTGGGCTACACCTTC	CASSLEETGVGYTF
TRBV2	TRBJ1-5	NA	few	TGTGCCAGCAGACGGACGGAAAGCAATCAGCCCCAGCATTTT	CASRRTESNQPQHF
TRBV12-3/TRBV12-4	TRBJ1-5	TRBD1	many	TGTGCCAGCAGCTCAGGGGGACAGCCCCAGCATTTT	CASSSGGQPQHF
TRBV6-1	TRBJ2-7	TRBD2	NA	TGTGCCAGCAGGGCGACTAGCGGCTCCTACGAGCAGTACTTC	CASRATSGSYEQYF
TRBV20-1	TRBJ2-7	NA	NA	TGCAGTGCTAGAGTCCCGCTTCTACTCTCCTACGAGCAGTACTTC	CSARVPLLLSYEQYF
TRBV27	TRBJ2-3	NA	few	TGTGCCACCTCCCAGACAAAAGAAGTAGATACGCAGTATTTT	CATSQTKEVDTQYF
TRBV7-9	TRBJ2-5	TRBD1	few	TGTGCCAGCAGCGAAAACCTAGGACAGGGGGCAAAGACCCAGTACTTC	CASSENLGQGAKTQYF
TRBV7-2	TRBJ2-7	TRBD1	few	TGTGCCAGCAGCTTAGGACAGGGGCTAGGATACGAGCAGTACTTC	CASSLGQGLGYEQYF
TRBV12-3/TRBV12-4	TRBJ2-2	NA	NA	TGTGCCAGCAGTCCACAGGGGGGCGGGGGAGGGGAGCTGTTTTTT	CASSPQGGGGGELFF
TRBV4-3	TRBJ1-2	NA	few	TGCGCCAGCAGCCCCGGGCGAGGGGGGACCCTTGGCTATGGCTACACCTTC	CASSPGRGGTLGYGYTF
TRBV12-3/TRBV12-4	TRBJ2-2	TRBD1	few	TGTGCCAGCAGTTCAACCTGGACAGGGGGGACCGGGGAGCTGTTTTTT	CASSSTWTGGTGELFF
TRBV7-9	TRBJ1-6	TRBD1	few	TGTGCCAGCAGCTTAGCGGACAGGCGGGGTTCACCCCTCCACTTT	CASSLADRRGSPLHF
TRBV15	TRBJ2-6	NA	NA	TGTGCCACCAGCAGAGTCAGGGGTGACGGGGCCAACGTCCTGACTTTC	CATSRVRGDGANVLTF
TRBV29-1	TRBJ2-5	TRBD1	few	TGCAGCGTTGAATCAGGGCGAGCGGGACAGGGTAGAGAGACCCAGTACTTC	CSVESGRAGQGRETQYF